One and the same sample provided the 32 T cell receptor beta chains below, sequenced in a study of early T cells in non-severe SARS-CoV-2 infection. Each CDR3 protein gets one entry after TCRdb re-called the 5' RACE reads with MiXCR. The table has fewer than 30,000 distinct CDR3 sequences, about 4.6% seen once. The sequenced sample was whole blood. The receptors were sampled from an adult who was a healthcare worker with PCR-confirmed SARS-CoV-2 infection or an uninfected control (not recorded which).

The gene calls are TRBV6-5 and TRBJ2-7, with D perhaps TRBD1 (6 bases). From germline, CDR1 is MNHEY and CDR2 SVGAGI. The CDR3 has 15 amino acids. V was trimmed by 0 bases and J by 3 bases, leaving 12 bases between them. CDR3 bases: TGTGCCAGCAGTTACTCGAGGACAGCTCACTACGAGCAGTACTTC. This encodes CASSYSRTAHYEQYF.

This clonotype was found many times. V gene TRBV29-1 combines with J gene TRBJ2-1; 15 bases map to TRBD2. CDR1 and CDR2 (germline): SQVTM, ANQGSEA. The J segment lost 0 bases and the V segment lost 0 bases, leaving 9 bases of the junction unmatched. This CDR3 contains 20 residues. In nucleotides, the CDR3 is TGCAGCGTTGAAGATTTAGGGACTAGCGGGAGGTGGAGCTCCTACAATGAGCAGTTCTTC. It is translated as CSVEDLGTSGRWSSYNEQFF.

The chain recombines TRBV6-5 with TRBJ2-5; the D is unclear. Germline CDR1 MNHEY, CDR2 SVGAGI. The CDR3 length is 12 residues. V lost 6 bases and J lost 2, with 7 bases in between. The CDR3 bases are TGTGCCAGCAGGACTCCGCAAGAGACCCAGTACTTC. Translating gives CASRTPQETQYF.

This clonotype was counted many times. The rearrangement links TRBV11-2 to TRBJ1-4; tentatively, D is TRBD1 (5 bases). The CDR3 length is 15 residues. The germline CDR1 and CDR2 sequences are SGHAT and FQNNGV. Trimming cost V 4 bases and J 8 bases, with 17 bases left between them. CDR3 residues: CASSSRQLRTEKLFF. CDR3 bases: TGTGCCAGCAGCTCCCGACAGCTACGAACCGAAAAACTGTTTTTT.

This clonotype was seen repeatedly, ten times or more. The chain carries TRBV7-9 and TRBJ2-5, with D possibly TRBD1 on 6 matching bases. The V gene's germline CDR1 is SEHNR and CDR2 FQNEAQ (reference sequence). The CDR3 is 13 residues long. V lost 1 base and J lost 5, with 8 bases in between. CDR3 residues: CASSLDRAETQYF. The DNA for the CDR3 is TGTGCCAGCAGCTTAGACAGGGCGGAGACCCAGTACTTC.

This clonotype was counted ten times or more. V gene TRBV4-3 combines with J gene TRBJ2-7, with TRBD1 matching over 8 bases. The length of the CDR3 is 16 residues. V shed 0 bases, J shed 3 bases, and the junction held 7 bases outside the gene matches. Germline lookup yields CDR1 LGHNA and CDR2 YSLEER. In nucleotides, the CDR3 is TGCGCCAGCAGCCAAGATCCTTCGGACAGGGACTACGAGCAGTACTTC. It is translated as CASSQDPSDRDYEQYF.

This clonotype was observed at least ten times. The rearrangement joins TRBV30 to TRBJ2-7; D might be TRBD2 (5 bases). V lost 4 bases to trimming and J lost 7 bases, with 17 bases between them. The length of the CDR3 is 13 residues. The germline V gene encodes CDR1 GTSNPN and CDR2 SVGIG (reference sequence). CDR3 loop: CAWNVHRGLEQYF. The DNA of the CDR3 is TGTGCCTGGAATGTACACCGGGGTCTGGAGCAGTACTTC.

This chain links TRBV18 with TRBJ2-5; no firm D call. Per the germline V gene, CDR1 is KGHSH and CDR2 is LQKENI. This CDR3 is built from 17 residues. V lost 1 base and J 1 base, leaving 16 bases between the germline ends. CDR3 coding DNA: TGTGCCAGCTCACCACTGGCCCACACTGCTTCCCAAGAGACCCAGTACTTC. It is translated as CASSPLAHTASQETQYF. Full variable domain (outside the CDR3, taken from reference TRBV18 and TRBJ2-5): NAGVMQNPRHLVRRRGQEARLRCSPMKGHSHVYWYRQLPEEGLKFMVYLQKENIIDESGMPKERFSAEFPKEGPSILRIQQVVRGDSAAYFCASSPLAHTASQETQYFGPGTRLLVL.

This clonotype was counted ten times or more. The J gene is TRBJ2-5, the V gene TRBV6-5; 8 positions agree with TRBD1. The V segment lost 5 bases and the J segment 2 bases; nucleotides outside the gene matches: 10. Germline V gives CDR1 MNHEY, CDR2 SVGAGI. The CDR3 consists of 16 residues. CDR3 loop: CASSKRRTGLQETQYF. In DNA form, the CDR3 reads TGTGCCAGCAGTAAGAGGAGGACAGGGCTACAAGAGACCCAGTACTTC.

This clonotype showed up many times. The chain links TRBV20-1 to TRBJ2-3, with a tentative D call TRBD2 (5 bases). The germline V gene has CDR1 DFQATT and CDR2 SNEGSKA (reference sequence). Trimming removed 6 bases from V and 2 bases from J, with 6 bases in between. This CDR3 spans 11 amino acids. Here the CDR3 DNA reads TGCAGTGCGAGGGACACAGATACGCAGTATTTT. Protein product: CSARDTDTQYF.

This clonotype was observed many times. V and J are TRBV3-1 and TRBJ2-3, with 7 nucleotides matching TRBD2. The CDR3 is made up of 17 amino acids. Looked up from germline, CDR1 is LGHDT and CDR2 is YNNKEL (reference sequence). The V and J ends lost 5 bases and 2 bases, in that order; junction bases with no gene match: 13. The CDR3 is CASSSPDLAAHTDTQYF. DNA for the CDR3: TGTGCCAGCAGCTCCCCTGACCTAGCGGCTCACACAGATACGCAGTATTTT.

This clonotype has at least ten counts. This rearrangement joins TRBV3-1 to TRBJ1-6; 11 bases line up with TRBD1. The ends lost 4 bases at V and 9 bases at J; junction bases unmatched: 2. The CDR3 spans 14 residues. The germline CDR1 and CDR2 sequences are LGHDT and YNNKEL (reference sequence). In nucleotides, the CDR3 is TGTGCCAGCAGCCGAGGACAGGGGGCTTCACCCCTCCACTTT. Amino acid sequence: CASSRGQGASPLHF. The whole variable domain, remainder taken from reference TRBV3-1 and TRBJ1-6, is DTAVSQTPKYLVTQMGNDKSIKCEQNLGHDTMYWYKQDSKKFLKIMFSYNNKELIINETVPNRFSPKSPDKAHLNLHINSLELGDSAVYFCASSRGQGASPLHFGNGTRLTVT.

This clonotype has at least ten counts. The J gene is TRBJ1-1, the V gene TRBV5-1; D possibly corresponds to TRBD1 (6 bases). CDR1 is SGHRS and CDR2 is YFSETQ in the germline V gene. With 4 bases removed from V and 5 bases from J, the gap between germline ends came to 15 bases. This CDR3 is 14 amino acids long. Here the CDR3 DNA reads TGCGCCAGCAGCACAGGGCAGCTCTGGACTGAAGCTTTCTTT. This codes for CASSTGQLWTEAFF.

Ten or more counts support this clonotype. The chain uses TRBV7-2 and TRBJ2-2; 8 bases align to TRBD2. Germline V lookup: CDR1 SGHTA, CDR2 FQGNSA. After removal of 5 bases from V and 6 bases from J, the junction contained 17 bases not matched to a gene. This CDR3 is built from 18 residues. CDR3 sequence: CASSPRSLAGGLPGELFF. The CDR3 DNA follows: TGTGCCAGCAGCCCCCGTTCCCTCGCGGGGGGTCTCCCCGGGGAGCTGTTTTTT.

This clonotype was seen ten or more times. The chain recombines TRBV11-2 with TRBJ2-1, with TRBD2 as a possible D gene (5 bases). CDR3 length: 11 residues. Trimming shortened V by 1 base and J by 12 bases, and 7 bases separated the two germline ends. Germline CDR1 SGHAT, CDR2 FQNNGV. CDR3 nucleotide sequence: TGTGCCAGCAGCTTAGGGGAGTTGCAGTTCTTC. It translates to CASSLGELQFF.

There are a few counts of this clonotype. This chain uses TRBV29-1 with TRBJ2-5; either TRBD1 or TRBD2 may supply D (5 bases each). This CDR3 is 17 amino acids long. The V and J ends lost 3 bases and 3 bases respectively, with 23 bases between them. Germline CDR1 and CDR2: SQVTM and ANQGSEA. The chain's CDR3 is CSVEGGWGRSREETQYF. The DNA of the CDR3 is TGCAGCGTTGAGGGTGGTTGGGGACGGAGTAGGGAAGAGACCCAGTACTTC.

This clonotype was recorded a few times. This chain uses TRBV5-1 with TRBJ2-2; the D gene is possibly TRBD2 (6 bases). The V gene's germline CDR1 is SGHRS and CDR2 YFSETQ. The CDR3 extends over 17 amino acids. The V and J ends lost 0 bases and 1 base respectively, with 13 bases between them. The CDR3 spells CASSLDGRGRNTGELFF. The CDR3 DNA reads TGCGCCAGCAGCTTGGACGGGAGAGGGAGGAACACCGGGGAGCTGTTTTTT.

This clonotype was seen ten or more times. The chain combines TRBV20-1 with TRBJ2-1; perhaps TRBD2 as D (5 bases). CDR3 length equals 15 residues. The V gene lost 2 bases and the J gene lost 6 bases, with 17 bases spanning the gap. Per the germline V gene, CDR1 is DFQATT and CDR2 is SNEGSKA (reference sequence). The CDR3 coding sequence is TGCAGTGCTAGAATCCTCCCCACTAGTAGCAATGAGCAGTTCTTC. Its protein product is CSARILPTSSNEQFF.

The rearrangement joins TRBV2 to TRBJ2-1; tentatively, D is TRBD2 (5 bases). This CDR3 contains 13 residues. V lost 8 bases and J 8 bases, leaving 16 bases between the germline ends. Germline lookup yields CDR1 SNHLY and CDR2 FYNNEI. CDR3 coding DNA: TGTGCCAGCGGACTGATGAAGAGCGATGAGCAGTTCTTC. As protein: CASGLMKSDEQFF. Full variable domain (outside the CDR3, taken from reference TRBV2 and TRBJ2-1): EPEVTQTPSHQVTQMGQEVILRCVPISNHLYFYWYRQILGQKVEFLVSFYNNEISEKSEIFDDQFSVERPDGSNFTLKIRSTKLEDSAMYFCASGLMKSDEQFFGPGTRLTVL.

This clonotype was counted ten times or more. The rearrangement uses TRBV10-3 and TRBJ2-5; D call uncertain. V shed 3 bases and J shed 2 bases, with 10 bases lying between them. The length of the CDR3 is 14 residues. From germline, CDR1 is ENHRY and CDR2 SYGVKD. DNA of the CDR3: TGTGCCATCAGTGAAGGTCGACGTCAAGAGACCCAGTACTTC. It codes for CAISEGRRQETQYF.

With regard to this clonotype: A read error is possible here, since a much larger clone lies one base away. This rearrangement joins TRBV6-1 to TRBJ2-2; D not certain. This CDR3 contains 13 residues. The V gene's germline CDR1 is MNHNS and CDR2 SASEGT. This CDR3 reads CASKDVNTEELFF. The CDR3 DNA sequence: TGTGCCAGCAAAGATGTAAACACCGAGGAGCTGTTTTTT.

There are many counts of this clonotype. Germline is not matched at one junction end, which may reflect a read error. The gene calls are TRBV15 and TRBJ2-1; D not resolved. Germline V gives CDR1 LNHNV, CDR2 YYDKDF (reference sequence). The CDR3 is made up of 12 amino acids. The CDR3 sequence: CATSRDYSEQFF. CDR3 nucleotides: TGTGCCACCAGCAGAGATTACAGTGAGCAGTTCTTC.

This clonotype appeared many times. This chain connects TRBV7-9 to TRBJ2-5; 9 nucleotides align to TRBD1. Germline V lookup: CDR1 SEHNR, CDR2 FQNEAQ (reference sequence). The V gene end was trimmed by 4 bases and the J gene end by 7 bases; junction bases not matched to a gene: 13. The CDR3 contains 16 residues. CDR3 bases: TGTGCCAGCAGCTCACCGGGACAGGGTCTACTGGCGACCCAGTACTTC. Translated: CASSSPGQGLLATQYF. Full variable domain (remainder filled in from reference TRBV7-9 and TRBJ2-5): DTGVSQNPRHKITKRGQNVTFRCDPISEHNRLYWYRQTLGQGPEFLTYFQNEAQLEKSRLLSDRFSAERPKGSFSTLEIQRTEQGDSAMYLCASSSPGQGLLATQYFGPGTRLLVL.

A word on this clonotype: At one end the junction does not follow the germline gene, possibly because of a read error. This sequence joins TRBV7-7 and TRBJ2-2; 10 positions agree with TRBD2. The V gene's germline CDR1 is SSHAT and CDR2 FNYEAQ (reference sequence). The CDR3 covers 15 residues. CDR3 sequence: CASSRTSGASGELFF. The CDR3 DNA follows: TGTGCTAGCAGCCGTACTAGCGGGGCAAGTGGGGAGCTGTTTTTT.

The table lists this clonotype with a few counts. The gene calls are TRBV7-3 and TRBJ1-2, with 10 positions matching TRBD1. Trimming took 5 bases from V and 10 from J; bases not matched to a gene: 7. Germline V lookup: CDR1 SGHTA, CDR2 FQGTGA. The CDR3 loop spans 13 amino acids. The CDR3 sequence is CASSRDRGKDYTF. The CDR3 bases are TGTGCCAGCAGCCGGGACAGGGGTAAAGACTACACCTTC.

This clonotype was counted between two and nine times. J is TRBJ2-2 and V is TRBV4-3; 15 bases map to TRBD2. J lost 3 bases, V lost 1 base, and 0 bases had no gene match. Germline V gives CDR1 LGHNA, CDR2 YSLEER. The CDR3 consists of 17 residues. The CDR3, as DNA: TGCGCCAGCAGCCAAGGGACTAGCGGGGGGGACACCGGGGAGCTGTTTTTT. It specifies CASSQGTSGGDTGELFF.

This clonotype occurred many times. CDR3 bases: TGCAGTGCTAGCGGGACAGCCCCTGGGATGAGGAACATTCAGTACTTC. Its translation: CSASGTAPGMRNIQYF. The J gene is TRBJ2-4, the V gene TRBV20-1, with 7 positions matching TRBD1. From germline, CDR1 is DFQATT and CDR2 SNEGSKA (reference sequence). Unmatched junction bases numbered 15, after V lost 3 bases and J lost 7 bases. The length of the CDR3 is 16 residues.

The chain employs TRBV7-9 and TRBJ2-2; D not resolved. V was clipped by 2 bases and J by 2 bases, with 6 bases between them. The CDR3 is made up of 14 amino acids. Per germline, CDR1 SEHNR and CDR2 FQNEAQ (reference sequence). The CDR3 DNA sequence: TGTGCCAGCAGCTTAATGGAAAACACCGGGGAGCTGTTTTTT. Translated: CASSLMENTGELFF.

This clonotype was counted a few times. This rearrangement joins TRBV7-8 to TRBJ2-2, with 10 bases lining up with TRBD1. V was pared by 5 bases and J by 2 bases, with 2 bases of the junction left unmatched. The CDR3 extends over 15 amino acids. Germline assignment: CDR1 SGHVS and CDR2 FQNEAQ. The CDR3 nucleotides are TGTGCCAGCAGCCTGACAGGGGGCAACACCGGGGAGCTGTTTTTT. Its translation is CASSLTGGNTGELFF.

In its sample, this clonotype is medium-sized. At one end the junction does not follow the germline gene, possibly because of a read error. The J gene is TRBJ2-2, the V gene TRBV7-7; a possible D gene is TRBD1 (6 bases). The CDR3 runs 14 residues. Per germline, CDR1 SSHAT and CDR2 FNYEAQ (reference sequence). CDR3 loop: CASSLSGATGELFF. The CDR3 nucleotides are TGTGCTAGCAGCTTATCAGGGGCCACCGGGGAGCTGTTTTTT.

This clonotype has more than one count but fewer than ten. The chain joins TRBV20-1 to TRBJ1-1; D gene ambiguous. With 7 bases removed from V and 9 bases from J, the gap between germline ends came to 12 bases. Per germline, CDR1 DFQATT and CDR2 SNEGSKA (reference sequence). The length of the CDR3 is 10 residues. CDR3: CSGLTVKAFF. The DNA of the CDR3 is TGCAGTGGGTTGACGGTAAAAGCTTTCTTT.

This clonotype was detected ten times or more. The chain recombines TRBV7-2 with TRBJ2-3, with 7 positions matching TRBD2. Germline V gives CDR1 SGHTA, CDR2 FQGNSA. The CDR3 extends over 14 amino acids. V lost 5 bases to trimming and J lost 6 bases; unmatched junction nucleotides: 8. The CDR3 DNA reads TGTGCCAGCAGCCCTGAGCGGGAAGGGGATACGCAGTATTTT. This gives the protein CASSPEREGDTQYF.